The T cell receptor beta chain described here comes from a study of HIV-infected children after antiretroviral therapy interruption (dated by TCRdb to between 2018 and 2020). Background on the whole study: The study included eight children, four on planned treatment interruption and four on continuous treatment, and all eight had a CD4+ count above 500 and a viral load below 50 copies/ml. For the continuous-treatment arm, samples from the corresponding weeks 0, 48 and 150 were analyzed. Alongside measurements of thymic output, TCR repertoires of children on planned treatment interruption were compared with TCR repertoires of children on continuous antiretroviral treatment. Recorded exposure to EBV and CMV was present in most of the participating children. The interruption group had a median age of 9.5 years, and the continuous treatment group had a median age of around 8 years. Interruption-arm samples came from week 0, week 12, end of interruption (week 24 or 48), and about 3 years after study end. The study at large found these results: In the naive CD4+ repertoires of PTI patients, CDR3 sharing between time points dropped after the start of interruption, while many sequences were shared between the end of interruption and 3 years later. The low number of patients is regarded as a limitation, and the data should be interpreted with caution. Minor non-naive CD45RA+ populations, such as EMRA or stem memory cells, might be present among the sorted CD45RA+ naive cells. An increase in the naive CD4+ Gini coefficient was observed by the end of treatment interruption, suggesting clonal expansion, and a return to baseline was observed by 3 years.

Explained via the paper, the treatment or condition label denotes: PENTA 11 planned treatment interruption arm or continuous ART arm. Participants were children from the United Kingdom aged 2 to 15 years who had received at least three-drug ART for at least 24 weeks. The study required cryopreserved PBMCs containing at least 5 million viable cells, and a handful of candidate patients were excluded because of low viable PBMC yield. Using a FACSAria III cell sorter, naive CD4+ CD45RA+ CD45RO- T cells were FACS-sorted out of thawed PBMCs. After sorting, cells were fixed, and RNA was extracted with the RNeasy FFPE kit and then with the RNeasy Micro kit. CDR1 ENHRY and CDR2 SYGVKD were looked up in the germline V gene. Between the V and J ends, shortened by 2 bases and 6 bases respectively, the junction contains 9 bases. The CDR3 has 13 amino acids, counting the end cysteine and phenylalanine. This entry keeps only the CDR3 DNA: 39 bases, framed from base 1.

The sample holds many counts of this clonotype. This clone's antigen is unknown. Base qualities are missing; no much larger clone stands one base away. The method behind the library was 3' RACE. TCR libraries were constructed from RNA with a 3' RACE protocol that used unique molecular identifiers to correct for PCR amplification bias. Up to 12 amplicon libraries were pooled and sequenced on an Illumina MiSeq with v2 2x250 paired-end chemistry. Per the source publication's procedure: Decombinator was used to process the reads, assigning V and J genes and CDR3 and applying barcode-based correction of errors and PCR bias. Repertoires were subsampled to equal depth before Gini coefficient calculation using the R ineq package. GLIPH, Hamming distance and a shared triplet metric were used to assess CDR3 similarity. TCRdb reprocessed the public reads (quality trimming at Q25 with fastp, clone calling with MiXCR) and kept in-frame beta chains. When rows share a CDR3 protein, they turn into one entry using the most common DNA and genes. The V and J calls and clone size are TCRdb's, not the authors'. The sample table records more than 40,000 distinct CDR3 sequences; around 4.5% of these occur just once. Almost 0.7% of the sample belongs to the ten largest clones.

The sequence came from a pool of human donors with HIV. The chain is made from TRBV10-3 and TRBJ2-3, and perhaps TRBD1 as D gene, on 5 matching bases. The source was CD45RA+ CD4+ T cells from PBMCs, pooled from several time points, collected from a donor given antiretroviral therapy, either interrupted or continuous. Reading the label with the study, this specimen's cell subset or site is: naive CD4+ CD45RA+ CD45RO- T cells. Here is the DNA: TGTGCCATCAGTGAGGGGGCAACGGATACGCAGTATTTT. Translation gives CAISEGATDTQYF.